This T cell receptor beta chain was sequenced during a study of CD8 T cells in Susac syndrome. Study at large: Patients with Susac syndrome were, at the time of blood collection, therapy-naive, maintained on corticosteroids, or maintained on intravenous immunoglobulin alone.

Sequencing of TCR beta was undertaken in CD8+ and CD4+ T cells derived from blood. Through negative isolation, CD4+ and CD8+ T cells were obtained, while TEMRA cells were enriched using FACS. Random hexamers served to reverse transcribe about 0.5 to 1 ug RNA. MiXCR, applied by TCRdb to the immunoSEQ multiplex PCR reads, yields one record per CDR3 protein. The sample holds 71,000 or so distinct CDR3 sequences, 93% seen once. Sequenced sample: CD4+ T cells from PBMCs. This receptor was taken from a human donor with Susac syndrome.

The CDR3 nucleotides are TGTGCCATCAGTGAGTCCGGACAGCACCAAGAGACCCAGTACTTC. Encoded protein: CAISESGQHQETQYF. This rearrangement joins TRBV10-3 to TRBJ2-5; D perhaps matches TRBD1 (6 bases). Germline V gene lookup returns CDR1 ENHRY and CDR2 SYGVKD. The CDR3 runs to 15 residues. Trimming shortened V by 0 bases and J by 0 bases, and 8 bases separated the two germline ends.